Listed here are 8 T cell receptor beta chains from one sample, sequenced in a study of a mutant IDH1 vaccine in newly diagnosed glioma. The data were produced by immunoSEQ multiplex PCR, yet TCRdb's version contains in-frame clones alone and is incomplete. The table records roughly 30,000 clones, roughly 80% of them present only once. Time point here: week 5, during vaccination. Vaccination used 300 ug of mutant IDH1 20-mer peptide per dose, with topical imiquimod. No cognate antigen is known for these TCRs. The starting material was PBMCs, obtained from a glioma patient whose treatment included an IDH1 peptide vaccine. Source of these receptors: a man aged 25 to 40 with glioma.

The chain carries TRBV5-6 and TRBJ1-5; D perhaps matches TRBD1 (5 bases). Germline-derived CDR1 and CDR2 are SGHDT and YYEEEE. The CDR3 is 13 amino acids. V was shortened by 4 bases and J by 2 bases, with 7 bases between the two germline ends. The CDR3 loop is CASSQGRNQPQHF. CDR3 DNA: TGTGCCAGCAGCCAGGGTCGCAATCAGCCCCAGCATTTT.

V and J are TRBV5-6 and TRBJ2-5, with D uncertain. The CDR3 is 16 amino acids. V gave up 2 bases and J gave up 1 base, with 15 bases separating them. Germline V gives CDR1 SGHDT, CDR2 YYEEEE. CDR3 sequence reads: CASSFWVRKLQETQYF. CDR3 DNA sequence: TGTGCCAGCAGCTTCTGGGTCAGGAAACTCCAAGAGACCCAGTACTTC.

The V call is TRBV4-2, the J call TRBJ2-5, with TRBD1 matching 8 bases. This CDR3 has 16 residues. Per germline, CDR1 LGHNA and CDR2 YNFKEQ. The junction had 8 bases not matched to a gene; V was cut back by 3 bases and J by 2 bases. The CDR3 nucleotides are TGTGCCAGCAGCCACCTATCCCGGGACAGGCAAGAGACCCAGTACTTC. The encoded protein is CASSHLSRDRQETQYF.

The genes are TRBV9 and TRBJ1-2; a weak D match, TRBD1 (5 bases). This CDR3 has 19 residues. Germline CDR1 reads SGDLS; CDR2 reads YYNGEE. The V end was cut by 4 bases, the J end by 0 bases, with 25 bases between. The CDR3 loop reads CASSLNEGHKSDPNYGYTF. CDR3 bases: TGTGCCAGCAGCCTAAACGAGGGGCACAAATCGGATCCTAACTATGGCTACACCTTC.

This clone was observed a handful of times. The chain employs TRBV19 and TRBJ1-1, with unresolved D. CDR3 length: 12 residues. The ends were cut back, 7 bases at V and 5 bases at J, with 11 bases in the middle. Germline V gene data show CDR1 as LNHDA and CDR2 as SQIVND (reference sequence). In DNA, the CDR3 is TGTGCCAGTACCACCCCCGGAACTGAAGCTTTCTTT. It is translated as CASTTPGTEAFF.

Of note for this clone: Additional DNA sequences in this sample encode the identical CDR3. J is TRBJ2-1 and V is TRBV7-9, with TRBD2 matching over 16 bases. CDR1 is SEHNR and CDR2 is FQNEAQ in the germline V gene (reference sequence). The CDR3 is 16 amino acids. With V trimmed by 3 bases and J by 7 bases, 3 bases remained unmatched. The chain's CDR3 is CASSLGLAGGRNEQFF. In DNA form, the CDR3 reads TGTGCCAGCAGCTTGGGACTAGCGGGAGGGCGGAATGAGCAGTTCTTC.

The chain uses TRBV15 and TRBJ2-1, with D perhaps being TRBD1 or TRBD2 (5 bases each). Germline V gives CDR1 LNHNV, CDR2 YYDKDF (reference sequence). This CDR3 comprises 12 residues. V gave up 2 bases and J gave up 7 bases, with 6 bases separating them. CDR3 sequence reads: CATSRWGNEQFF. The CDR3 bases are TGTGCCACCAGCAGATGGGGGAATGAGCAGTTCTTC.

V gene TRBV7-9 combines with J gene TRBJ1-2, with TRBD1 as a possible D gene (5 bases). The CDR3 length is 15 residues. Between the trimmed V and J ends, which lost 4 bases and 3 bases, there was a span of 15 bases. The germline V gene has CDR1 SEHNR and CDR2 FQNEAQ (reference sequence). The CDR3 loop reads CASSSQVGPYYGYTF. DNA for the CDR3: TGTGCCAGCAGCTCACAGGTGGGGCCCTACTATGGCTACACCTTC.